This note documents a single T cell receptor (beta chain) sequence. This entry comes from a study of cytomegalovirus exposure and HLA in healthy donors. Study-wide context: Previous work identified 117 million unique TCR beta sequences from approximately 190 million T cells.

The PCR used 60 Vbeta and 13 Jbeta primers. This table comes from immunoSEQ multiplex PCR, and its TCRdb copy is limited to in-frame clones, with some not included. Of tens of thousands of clones in the sample, 70% to 80% are singletons; the top ten hold 0.55% to 0.65%. This CDR3 has 15 residues. The V gene's germline CDR1 is SGHNT and CDR2 YENEEA. V gave up 8 bases and J gave up 3 bases, with 16 bases separating them. Likely unrecorded immune exposures existed in these nominally healthy donors. V is TRBV11-3 and J is TRBJ2-2; D perhaps matches TRBD2 (6 bases). The clonotype originates from a man younger than 40 in good health and CMV-seronegative. The sample consisted of PBMCs. The CDR3 region has the DNA TGTGCCAGCGAAGGGCGGGATCGGGACACCGGGGAGCTGTTTTTT. Translated, it gives CASEGRDRDTGELFF.